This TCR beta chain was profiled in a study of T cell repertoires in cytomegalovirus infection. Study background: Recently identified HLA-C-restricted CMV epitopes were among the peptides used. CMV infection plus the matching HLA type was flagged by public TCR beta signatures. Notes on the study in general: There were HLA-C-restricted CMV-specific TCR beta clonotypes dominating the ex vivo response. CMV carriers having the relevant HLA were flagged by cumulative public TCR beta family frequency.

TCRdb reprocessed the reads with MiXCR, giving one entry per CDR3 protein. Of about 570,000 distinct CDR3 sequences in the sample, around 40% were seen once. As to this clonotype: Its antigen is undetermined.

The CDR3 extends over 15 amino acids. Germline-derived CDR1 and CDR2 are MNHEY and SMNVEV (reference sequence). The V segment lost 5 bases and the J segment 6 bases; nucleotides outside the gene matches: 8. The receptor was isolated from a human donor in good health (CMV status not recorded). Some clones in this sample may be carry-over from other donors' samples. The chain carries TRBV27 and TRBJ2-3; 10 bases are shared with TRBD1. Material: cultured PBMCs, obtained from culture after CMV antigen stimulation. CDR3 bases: TGTGCCAGCAGTCCCCCCGGGACAGGGGTGGATACGCAGTATTTT. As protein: CASSPPGTGVDTQYF.